These 22 T cell receptor beta chains originate from one sample sequenced in a study of cytomegalovirus exposure and HLA in healthy donors. Vbeta (60) and Jbeta (13) primers were used in the PCR. Clones were sequenced by immunoSEQ multiplex PCR, and TCRdb holds only the in-frame ones, with some missing. This sample yields approximately 80,000 clones, of which less than 85% are seen a single time; 4% to 5% belongs to the top ten. Material: PBMCs. The receptors were gathered from a man in his 60s in good health and CMV-seronegative.

This chain connects TRBV6-6 to TRBJ1-1; D gene uncertain. In germline, CDR1 is MNHNY, CDR2 SVGAGI (reference sequence). Trimming removed 5 bases at V and 1 base at J, with 8 bases between. The CDR3 runs to 13 residues. The CDR3 loop reads CASSPTWNTEAFF. CDR3 in DNA: TGTGCCAGCAGTCCGACATGGAACACTGAAGCTTTCTTT.

V and J are TRBV11-2 and TRBJ2-2, with 7 bases identical to TRBD1. CDR3 length equals 14 residues. With V trimmed by 2 bases and J by 7 bases, 4 bases remained unmatched. The germline V gene has CDR1 SGHAT and CDR2 FQNNGV. CDR3: CASSLTGAIGELFF. Here the CDR3 DNA reads TGTGCCAGCAGCTTAACAGGGGCAATCGGGGAGCTGTTTTTT.

This clone was seen just once. V is TRBV9 and J is TRBJ2-3; 10 bases fit TRBD2. Per germline, CDR1 SGDLS and CDR2 YYNGEE. The CDR3 loop spans 15 amino acids. V was pared by 4 bases and J by 6 bases, with 8 bases of the junction left unmatched. The CDR3 spells CASSPSGGPGDTQYF. CDR3 DNA sequence: TGTGCCAGCAGCCCTAGCGGGGGTCCAGGGGATACGCAGTATTTT.

The V call is TRBV30, the J call TRBJ1-3; D uncertain. V gave up 2 bases and J gave up 7 bases, with 3 bases separating them. The CDR3 has 10 residues. Per the germline V gene, CDR1 is GTSNPN and CDR2 is SVGIG (reference sequence). The CDR3 DNA reads TGTGCCTGGAGTCTCAACACCATATATTTT. Protein sequence: CAWSLNTIYF.

V and J are TRBV30 and TRBJ1-6; D perhaps matches TRBD1 (5 bases). The V end was cut by 3 bases, the J end by 0 bases, with 15 bases between. The V gene's germline CDR1 is GTSNPN and CDR2 SVGIG (reference sequence). The CDR3 runs 17 residues. The CDR3 loop is CAWREVGQSSYNSPLHF. In DNA form, the CDR3 reads TGTGCCTGGAGAGAGGTCGGACAAAGCTCCTATAATTCACCCCTCCACTTT.

This chain connects TRBV6-5 to TRBJ1-2; weak D call: TRBD1 (5 bases). Germline V gene data show CDR1 as MNHEY and CDR2 as SVGAGI. V lost 6 bases and J lost 5, with 19 bases in between. The CDR3 contains 15 residues. The CDR3 bases are TGTGCCAGCAGAGGCGGGACCGCTGACTTTTATGGCTACACCTTC. This encodes CASRGGTADFYGYTF.

The V and J genes are TRBV9 and TRBJ2-3; 8 bases map to TRBD2. There are 16 residues in the CDR3. V gave up 3 bases and J gave up 3 bases; unmatched junction bases: 9. CDR1 is SGDLS, CDR2 YYNGEE, per germline. The CDR3 loop is CASSGPPGLVTDTQYF. The CDR3 region has the DNA TGTGCCAGCAGCGGACCTCCGGGACTAGTAACAGATACGCAGTATTTT.

CDR3 DNA: TGTGCCAGCAGGGCCAGGGGGCAGATTAGCGCCACTAGCACAGATACGCAGTATTTT. Its translation is CASRARGQISATSTDTQYF. The V call is TRBV2, the J call TRBJ2-3, with TRBD1 identical over 8 bases. CDR3 length equals 19 residues. The germline V gene encodes CDR1 SNHLY and CDR2 FYNNEI. V shed 6 bases, J shed 0 bases, and the junction held 17 bases outside the gene matches.

The genes are TRBV2 and TRBJ2-1; TRBD1 agrees at 10 bases. The CDR3 covers 15 residues. Germline lookup yields CDR1 SNHLY and CDR2 FYNNEI. With V trimmed by 6 bases and J by 7 bases, 9 bases remained unmatched. The CDR3 nucleotides read TGTGCCAGCAGCGCGACAGGGGGCAGTAGTAATGAGCAGTTCTTC. This codes for CASSATGGSSNEQFF.

This clone has just one count. This rearrangement joins TRBV2 to TRBJ2-1, with 7 bases identical to TRBD2. J gave up 10 bases and V 1 base, and 1 base lay outside the gene matches. This CDR3 is 12 amino acids long. Germline values: CDR1 SNHLY, CDR2 FYNNEI. Here the CDR3 DNA reads TGTGCCAGCAGTGAAGGGGGGGGAGAGCAGTTCTTC. Protein sequence: CASSEGGGEQFF.

The V call is TRBV11-2, the J call TRBJ2-5; TRBD1 matches 9 bases. V trimming: 5 bases; J trimming: 3 bases; junction bases outside the gene matches: 7. Germline assignment: CDR1 SGHAT and CDR2 FQNNGV. This CDR3 comprises 15 residues. The CDR3 DNA reads TGTGCCAGCAGCCCACGGGACAGGGACGAAGAGACCCAGTACTTC. Amino acid sequence: CASSPRDRDEETQYF.

This clone has more than one count but fewer than ten. The V and J genes are TRBV5-6 and TRBJ2-7; no clear D. The V gene's germline CDR1 is SGHDT and CDR2 YYEEEE. Deletions cut 2 bases from V and 0 bases from J, with 6 bases between. The CDR3 is 13 residues long. The CDR3 reads CASSFLSSYEQYF. DNA of the CDR3: TGTGCCAGCAGCTTTCTGAGCTCCTACGAGCAGTACTTC.

This rearrangement joins TRBV9 to TRBJ2-7, with D maybe TRBD1 (6 bases). The ends were cut back, 4 bases at V and 6 bases at J, with 11 bases in the middle. The CDR3 is 12 residues long. Germline CDR1 reads SGDLS; CDR2 reads YYNGEE. Here the CDR3 reads CASSPTGIEQYF. In nucleotides, the CDR3 is TGTGCCAGCAGCCCCACAGGGATCGAGCAGTACTTC.

The rearrangement joins TRBV19 to TRBJ1-1, with D maybe TRBD1 (6 bases). The germline V gene encodes CDR1 LNHDA and CDR2 SQIVND (reference sequence). This CDR3 comprises 14 residues. V gave up 6 bases and J gave up 5 bases, with 16 bases separating them. The CDR3 DNA reads as TGTGCCAGTAGCAACAGGGTCCGAGAAACTGAAGCTTTCTTT. This encodes CASSNRVRETEAFF.

The V call is TRBV4-2, the J call TRBJ2-1; D is uncertain. The CDR3 loop spans 17 amino acids. Germline V gene lookup returns CDR1 LGHNA and CDR2 YNFKEQ. V was clipped by 0 bases and J by 1 base, with 13 bases between them. The CDR3 nucleotides are TGTGCCAGCAGCCAAGATGAACTCGTATCGTCCTACAATGAGCAGTTCTTC. Its translation: CASSQDELVSSYNEQFF.

This clone was found once. This chain connects TRBV6-6 to TRBJ2-7; 10 nucleotides agree with TRBD2. The CDR3 covers 14 residues. Germline values: CDR1 MNHNY, CDR2 SVGAGI (reference sequence). J lost 4 bases, V lost 7 bases, and 7 bases had no gene match. Here the CDR3 reads CASTPSGGAYEQYF. Here the CDR3 DNA reads TGTGCCAGCACTCCCAGCGGGGGGGCGTACGAGCAGTACTTC.

V and J are TRBV6-1 and TRBJ2-2; weak D call: TRBD1 (6 bases). The CDR3 spans 16 residues. V was clipped by 2 bases and J by 8 bases, with 18 bases between them. Looked up from germline, CDR1 is MNHNS and CDR2 is SASEGT. CDR3 coding DNA: TGTGCCAGCAGTGAACCCGGAGCAGGGGCCGGGGGGGAGCTGTTTTTT. Its translation: CASSEPGAGAGGELFF.

This clone showed up just once. The rearrangement uses TRBV11-3 and TRBJ2-1; possibly TRBD2 for D (5 bases). This CDR3 is built from 20 residues. The germline V and J ends were trimmed by 1 base and 2 bases, with 24 bases remaining between them. Germline CDR1 is SGHNT and CDR2 is YENEEA. Here the CDR3 DNA reads TGTGCCAGCAGCTTAGGGACCCCATTTGGCGGGCCCCAGGCCTACAATGAGCAGTTCTTC. It encodes CASSLGTPFGGPQAYNEQFF. The full variable domain, rest sourced from reference TRBV11-3 and TRBJ2-1, is EAGVVQSPRYKIIEKKQPVAFWCNPISGHNTLYWYLQNLGQGPELLIRYENEEAVDDSQLPKDRFSAERLKGVDSTLKIQPAELGDSAVYLCASSLGTPFGGPQAYNEQFFGPGTRLTVL.

This clone has just a few counts. The J gene is TRBJ2-1, the V gene TRBV4-1, with 11 nucleotides matching TRBD2. The junction had 5 bases not matched to a gene; V was cut back by 1 base and J by 6 bases. This CDR3 region has 16 residues. Germline-derived CDR1 and CDR2 are MGHRA and YSYEKL. The DNA of the CDR3 is TGCGCCAGCAGCCAAGTGGGCACTAGCGGGGGCAATGAGCAGTTCTTC. It codes for CASSQVGTSGGNEQFF.

The chain links TRBV7-9 to TRBJ2-1; maybe TRBD2 (5 bases). Deletions cut 5 bases from V and 9 bases from J, with 8 bases between. Germline V gene lookup returns CDR1 SEHNR and CDR2 FQNEAQ (reference sequence). This CDR3 spans 11 amino acids. CDR3 nucleotides: TGTGCCAGCAGCCCTGGGAGTGAGCAGTTCTTC. As protein: CASSPGSEQFF.

The chain couples TRBV7-8 to TRBJ1-1; possibly TRBD1 for D (5 bases). CDR3 length: 14 residues. Deletions cut 2 bases from V and 2 bases from J, with 9 bases between. Germline-derived CDR1 and CDR2 are SGHVS and FQNEAQ. The CDR3: CASSLFGGNTEAFF. CDR3 coding DNA: TGTGCCAGCAGCTTATTCGGGGGAAACACTGAAGCTTTCTTT.

This sequence joins TRBV10-3 and TRBJ1-2; 10 nucleotides match TRBD1. The length of the CDR3 is 14 residues. The V gene end was trimmed by 4 bases and the J gene end by 6 bases; junction bases not matched to a gene: 5. Per the germline V gene, CDR1 is ENHRY and CDR2 is SYGVKD. The CDR3 nucleotides read TGTGCCATCAGTGCGGGACAGGGGAGTCATGGCTACACCTTC. This encodes CAISAGQGSHGYTF.